This TCR beta chain is from a study of T cell responses to AZD1222 COVID-19 vaccine. Study details: Pooling covered second doses at about 4 or about 12 weeks. Study-wide findings and caveats: Repertoire samples came only from after the peak T cell response. Regions 160-218 and 743-854 dominated among vaccine-associated CD4 TCRs spanning spike.

For this clone: As yet, its antigen is unknown.

TCRdb's copy holds only in-frame clones and misses some; the assay was immunoSEQ multiplex PCR. The sample contains 140,000 or so clones, 92% of which appear only once. The CDR3 consists of 14 residues. The V segment lost 7 bases and the J segment 6 bases; nucleotides outside the gene matches: 9. CDR1 and CDR2 (germline): LGHDT, YNNKEL (reference sequence). The clonotype comes from an adult in good health. This chain links TRBV3-1 (or the pseudogene TRBV3-2) with TRBJ2-5, with 9 bases that match TRBD2. The sample here was peripheral blood, taken on day 0 of AZD1222 vaccination. As DNA, the CDR3 is TGTGCCAGCAAAGGCGGGGGGGCCGCACAGACCCAGTACTTC. Protein product: CASKGGGAAQTQYF.